The 30 T cell receptor beta chains reported below all come from one sample, sequenced in a study of control samples from healthy donors and cancer patients. The protocol was immunoSEQ multiplex PCR, while the TCRdb copy is restricted to in-frame clones and leaves out a portion. The sample lists some 120,000 clones; about 95% were seen once. The material sequenced was blood. The receptor source for this set is a young man in good health.

V and J are TRBV7-9 and TRBJ1-6; D is uncertain. Trimming stripped 5 bases from V and 7 bases from J, with 6 bases between. The germline V gene has CDR1 SEHNR and CDR2 FQNEAQ (reference sequence). There are 12 residues in the CDR3. The CDR3 spells CASSHQNSPLHF. The CDR3 DNA is TGTGCCAGCAGCCATCAGAATTCACCCCTCCACTTT.

This chain joins TRBV5-1 and TRBJ2-7, with 8 bases fitting TRBD2. Germline V gives CDR1 SGHRS, CDR2 YFSETQ. This CDR3 region has 15 residues. Losses at the gene ends were 0 bases for V and 4 bases for J; bases not matched to a gene: 6. This chain's CDR3 is CASSLAASGLYEQYF. In DNA form, the CDR3 reads TGCGCCAGCAGCTTGGCCGCTAGCGGGCTGTACGAGCAGTACTTC.

The rearrangement joins TRBV7-2 to TRBJ2-1; 8 nucleotides align to TRBD2. Germline CDR1 SGHTA, CDR2 FQGNSA. Trimming took 6 bases from V and 9 from J; bases not matched to a gene: 13. The length of the CDR3 is 15 residues. CDR3 in amino acids: CASSLGPAGVLEQFF. The CDR3 DNA reads as TGTGCCAGCAGTCTCGGACCAGCGGGGGTGCTTGAGCAGTTCTTC. Drawing the rest from reference TRBV7-2 and TRBJ2-1, the complete variable domain is GAGVSQSPSNKVTEKGKDVELRCDPISGHTALYWYRQSLGQGLEFLIYFQGNSAPDKSGLPSDRFSAERTGGSVSTLTIQRTQQEDSAVYLCASSLGPAGVLEQFFGPGTRLTVL.

The gene calls are TRBV7-2 and TRBJ2-5, with 7 bases lining up with TRBD1. The CDR3 spans 14 residues. Per the germline V gene, CDR1 is SGHTA and CDR2 is FQGNSA. Unmatched junction bases numbered 4, after V lost 2 bases and J lost 4 bases. The CDR3 reads CASSLMPGGETQYF. The CDR3 coding sequence is TGTGCCAGCAGCTTAATGCCAGGGGGAGAGACCCAGTACTTC.

The CDR3 loop is CASSQDKYGLSSTEAFF. The CDR3 DNA sequence: TGCGCCAGCAGCCAAGATAAGTACGGGCTTTCCAGCACTGAAGCTTTCTTT. The J gene is TRBJ1-1, the V gene TRBV4-1; unclear D gene. The CDR3 consists of 17 residues. Germline lookup yields CDR1 MGHRA and CDR2 YSYEKL. V gave up 0 bases and J gave up 4 bases, with 18 bases separating them.

V gene TRBV4-1 combines with J gene TRBJ1-1; maybe TRBD1 (6 bases). The CDR3 length is 16 residues. The germline V gene encodes CDR1 MGHRA and CDR2 YSYEKL. Trimming removed 2 bases from V and 5 bases from J, with 18 bases in between. The CDR3 spells CASSQLRAQGKTEAFF. The CDR3 DNA reads as TGCGCCAGCAGCCAACTACGGGCACAGGGCAAGACTGAAGCTTTCTTT.

This chain uses TRBV6-5 with TRBJ1-6; D not certain. The germline V and J ends were trimmed by 2 bases and 0 bases, with 5 bases remaining between them. This CDR3 has 15 residues. Looked up from germline, CDR1 is MNHEY and CDR2 is SVGAGI. The CDR3 region has the DNA TGTGCCAGCAGTTACGGGAGCTCCTATAATTCACCCCTCCACTTT. Protein: CASSYGSSYNSPLHF.

V usage is TRBV10-3 and J usage is TRBJ2-7; possible D gene TRBD1, 6 bases. V was clipped by 3 bases and J by 2 bases, with 8 bases between them. CDR3 length equals 13 residues. CDR1 ENHRY and CDR2 SYGVKD come from the germline V gene. CDR3 in amino acids: CAISERQAYEQYF. CDR3 sequence (DNA): TGTGCCATCAGTGAACGACAGGCCTACGAGCAGTACTTC.

This chain joins TRBV6-5 and TRBJ2-2; the D is unclear. Per germline, CDR1 MNHEY and CDR2 SVGAGI. The V end was cut by 2 bases, the J end by 1 base, with 11 bases between. CDR3 size: 16 residues. In DNA form, the CDR3 reads TGTGCCAGCAGTTACGAGTCCCCGGGGAACACCGGGGAGCTGTTTTTT. It yields the protein CASSYESPGNTGELFF.

This chain joins TRBV19 and TRBJ1-2; TRBD1 matches 10 bases. This CDR3 contains 15 residues. Germline V gene sequence: CDR1 LNHDA, CDR2 SQIVND (reference sequence). V lost 6 bases to trimming and J lost 4 bases; unmatched junction nucleotides: 8. The CDR3 nucleotides read TGTGCCAGTAGAACTTCGACAGGGGGCGGCTATGGCTACACCTTC. Its translation: CASRTSTGGGYGYTF. The complete variable domain, with remaining parts taken from reference TRBV19 and TRBJ1-2, reads DGGITQSPKYLFRKEGQNVTLSCEQNLNHDAMYWYRQDPGQGLRLIYYSQIVNDFQKGDIAEGYSVSREKKESFPLTVTSAQKNPTAFYLCASRTSTGGGYGYTFGSGTRLTVV.

The rearrangement uses TRBV5-6 and TRBJ2-2; 8 bases match TRBD1. The V gene end was trimmed by 2 bases and the J gene end by 0 bases; junction bases not matched to a gene: 3. Germline CDR1 SGHDT, CDR2 YYEEEE. This CDR3 has 16 residues. The CDR3 coding sequence is TGTGCCAGCAGCTTATGGACAGGGCCGAACACCGGGGAGCTGTTTTTT. It codes for CASSLWTGPNTGELFF.

The rearrangement links TRBV11-3 to TRBJ2-2; no reliable D call. There are 13 residues in the CDR3. V lost 0 bases and J 4 bases, leaving 3 bases between the germline ends. Germline values: CDR1 SGHNT, CDR2 YENEEA. The CDR3 DNA sequence: TGTGCCAGCAGCTTAGATCTCACCGGGGAGCTGTTTTTT. This encodes CASSLDLTGELFF.

The rearrangement links TRBV19 to TRBJ2-3; 9 bases match TRBD2. This CDR3 has 18 residues. Germline lookup yields CDR1 LNHDA and CDR2 SQIVND (reference sequence). V dropped 6 bases and J dropped 4; count of bases not matched to a gene: 17. Written as DNA, the CDR3 is TGTGCCAGTAGCCCTCTTCGCCTAGCGGGGATTTACGCAGATACGCAGTATTTT. Translation gives CASSPLRLAGIYADTQYF.

V usage is TRBV27 and J usage is TRBJ2-4; a possible D gene is TRBD2 (7 bases). V was cut by 7 bases and J by 9 bases, with 22 bases left in between. CDR1 and CDR2 from the germline V gene are MNHEY and SMNVEV (reference sequence). The CDR3 is made up of 15 amino acids. CDR3 sequence: CASTPGGGGLGIQYF. CDR3 in DNA: TGTGCCAGCACCCCCGGGGGAGGGGGTTTGGGCATTCAGTACTTC.

This chain uses TRBV7-9 with TRBJ2-1; the match to TRBD1 covers 8 bases. V trimming: 5 bases; J trimming: 4 bases; junction bases outside the gene matches: 4. Germline V lookup: CDR1 SEHNR, CDR2 FQNEAQ (reference sequence). The CDR3 has 14 amino acids. The CDR3: CASSPGQAYNEQFF. The DNA for the CDR3 is TGTGCCAGCAGCCCGGGACAGGCTTACAATGAGCAGTTCTTC.

The CDR3 here is CASSLRVTGNTIYF. The DNA for the CDR3 is TGTGCCAGCAGTTTACGTGTAACTGGAAACACCATATATTTT. The rearrangement joins TRBV28 to TRBJ1-3; D remains ambiguous. With 2 bases removed from V and 2 bases from J, the gap between germline ends came to 7 bases. Germline V lookup: CDR1 MDHEN, CDR2 SYDVKM. This CDR3 has 14 residues.

V is TRBV18 and J is TRBJ1-1; no reliable D call. Germline CDR1 KGHSH, CDR2 LQKENI. Trimming took off 4 bases at V and 4 bases at J, with 10 bases between the two ends. The CDR3 contains 13 residues. The CDR3, as DNA: TGTGCCAGCTCACTCTCACAAGGCACTGAAGCTTTCTTT. Its translation is CASSLSQGTEAFF.

This chain uses TRBV7-9 with TRBJ1-3, with 9 bases that match TRBD1. V was clipped by 1 base and J by 4 bases; unmatched bases: 8. The germline gives CDR1 SEHNR, CDR2 FQNEAQ (reference sequence). This CDR3 region has 17 residues. The CDR3 DNA is TGTGCCAGCAGCTTAGGAATTGGACAGGGGATAGGAAACACCATATATTTT. Translation gives CASSLGIGQGIGNTIYF.

V gene TRBV27 combines with J gene TRBJ2-7, with 7 bases identical to TRBD1. This CDR3 has 14 amino acids. V lost 1 base to trimming and J lost 3 bases; unmatched junction nucleotides: 3. Germline values: CDR1 MNHEY, CDR2 SMNVEV (reference sequence). DNA for the CDR3: TGTGCCAGCAGTTTATGGGGGACAGACTACGAGCAGTACTTC. The encoded protein is CASSLWGTDYEQYF.

The genes are TRBV7-8 and TRBJ2-7; 9 bases agree with TRBD2. Germline loops: CDR1 SGHVS, CDR2 FQNEAQ. The CDR3 length is 16 residues. With V trimmed by 5 bases and J by 6 bases, 14 bases remained unmatched. CDR3 amino acids: CASSPPGRAGGGEQYF. CDR3 DNA sequence: TGTGCCAGCAGCCCTCCAGGGCGAGCGGGGGGTGGCGAGCAGTACTTC.

The chain carries TRBV7-9 and TRBJ2-7, with a weak D call TRBD1 (5 bases). The CDR3 sequence is 14 residues long. Trimming shortened V by 5 bases and J by 5 bases, and 16 bases separated the two germline ends. The V gene's germline CDR1 is SEHNR and CDR2 FQNEAQ (reference sequence). The CDR3 DNA reads TGTGCCAGCAGCCTCCTACCAGGGATCAACGAGCAGTACTTC. It yields the protein CASSLLPGINEQYF.

A note on this clone: The CDR3 does not close with the conserved phenylalanine or tryptophan, likely indicating a read error. The rearrangement uses TRBV12-5 and TRBJ1-2; tentatively, D is TRBD1 (5 bases). The CDR3 has 17 residues. The germline V gene encodes CDR1 LGHNT and CDR2 FRNRAP. V was trimmed by 0 bases and J by 0 bases, leaving 14 bases between them. The CDR3 loop is CASGLVPLETANYGYTL. The CDR3 DNA is TGTGCTAGTGGTTTGGTGCCACTCGAGACAGCTAACTATGGCTACACCCTC.

V usage is TRBV6-2 or TRBV6-3 and J usage is TRBJ2-6; D tentatively reads TRBD1 or TRBD2 (5 bases each). Trimming pared 2 bases from V and 2 bases from J, leaving 10 bases between. The CDR3 length is 16 residues. Per the germline V gene, CDR1 is MNHEY and CDR2 is SVGEGT. CDR3 sequence reads: CASSYTGGTGANVLTF. The CDR3, as DNA: TGTGCCAGCAGTTACACAGGAGGAACTGGGGCCAACGTCCTGACTTTC.

The V call is TRBV29-1, the J call TRBJ2-5; the D is unclear. The V end lost 5 bases, the J end lost 7 bases, and 26 bases lay between the germline ends. There are 16 residues in the CDR3. CDR1 is SQVTM and CDR2 is ANQGSEA in the germline V gene. Here the CDR3 reads CSVSPELRTHHATQYF. The CDR3 DNA sequence: TGCAGCGTTAGTCCGGAGCTGCGAACCCACCACGCGACCCAGTACTTC. Filled out from reference TRBV29-1 and TRBJ2-5, the complete variable domain reads SAVISQKPSRDICQRGTSLTIQCQVDSQVTMMFWYRQQPGQSLTLIATANQGSEATYESGFVIDKFPISRPNLTFSTLTVSNMSPEDSSIYLCSVSPELRTHHATQYFGPGTRLLVL.

This rearrangement joins TRBV7-2 to TRBJ2-2, with D unresolved. V was cut by 5 bases and J by 0 bases, with 1 base left in between. The length of the CDR3 is 12 residues. CDR1 is SGHTA, CDR2 FQGNSA, per germline. CDR3 region: CASSPNTGELFF. The CDR3 DNA reads as TGTGCCAGCAGCCCGAACACCGGGGAGCTGTTTTTT.

The chain joins TRBV9 to TRBJ2-2; the match to TRBD2 covers 8 bases. Germline-derived CDR1 and CDR2 are SGDLS and YYNGEE. With 3 bases clipped from V and 5 bases from J, the junction kept 9 bases outside the gene matches. This CDR3 has 16 amino acids. The CDR3: CASSAGGTRWTGELFF. DNA for the CDR3: TGTGCCAGCAGCGCCGGCGGGACTAGGTGGACCGGGGAGCTGTTTTTT.

The J gene is TRBJ1-5, the V gene TRBV7-8; the D is unclear. The V end was cut by 2 bases, the J end by 6 bases, with 5 bases between. Germline V gene lookup returns CDR1 SGHVS and CDR2 FQNEAQ. The CDR3 is 12 amino acids. DNA for the CDR3: TGTGCCAGCAGCTTAACCGCTCAGCCCCAGCATTTT. It specifies CASSLTAQPQHF. Based on the CDR3 plus reference TRBV7-8 and TRBJ1-5, the full variable domain is GAGVSQSPRYKVAKRGQDVALRCDPISGHVSLFWYQQALGQGPEFLTYFQNEAQLDKSGLPSDRFFAERPEGSVSTLKIQRTQQEDSAVYLCASSLTAQPQHFGDGTRLSIL.

The genes are TRBV2 and TRBJ2-7; TRBD2 matches 12 bases. The CDR3 sequence is 17 residues long. The J segment lost 4 bases and the V segment lost 11 bases, leaving 18 bases of the junction unmatched. The germline V gene encodes CDR1 SNHLY and CDR2 FYNNEI. The CDR3 loop is CASQGASGGAMTYEQYF. The CDR3 nucleotides read TGTGCCTCTCAAGGCGCTAGCGGGGGGGCTATGACGTACGAGCAGTACTTC.

The gene calls are TRBV11-2 and TRBJ1-2; D gene unclear. This CDR3 has 12 amino acids. Trimming stripped 3 bases from V and 8 bases from J, with 10 bases between. Per germline, CDR1 SGHAT and CDR2 FQNNGV. The CDR3 here is CASSLGVEGYTF. The CDR3 nucleotides read TGTGCCAGCAGCTTGGGAGTGGAGGGCTACACCTTC.

The chain carries TRBV6-2 or TRBV6-3 and TRBJ1-6; TRBD1 is a possible D gene (5 bases). CDR1 is MNHEY and CDR2 is SVGEGT in the germline V gene. This CDR3 spans 18 amino acids. Trimming took 1 base from V and 3 from J, leaving 16 bases between them. The CDR3, as DNA: TGTGCCAGCAGTTACTTAGGACCGGGACGGAACTATAATTCACCCCTCCACTTT. It translates to CASSYLGPGRNYNSPLHF.